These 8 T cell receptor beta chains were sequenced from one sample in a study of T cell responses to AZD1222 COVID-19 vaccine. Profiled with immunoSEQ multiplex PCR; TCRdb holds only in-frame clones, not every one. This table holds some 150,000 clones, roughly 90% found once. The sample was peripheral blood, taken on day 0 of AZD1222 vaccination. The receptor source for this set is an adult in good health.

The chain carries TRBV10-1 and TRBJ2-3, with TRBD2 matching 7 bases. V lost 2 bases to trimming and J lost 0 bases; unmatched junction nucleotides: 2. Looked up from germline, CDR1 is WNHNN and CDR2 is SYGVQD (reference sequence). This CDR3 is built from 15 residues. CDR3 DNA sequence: TGCGCCAGCAGTGAGGCGGGAGTGAGCACAGATACGCAGTATTTT. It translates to CASSEAGVSTDTQYF.

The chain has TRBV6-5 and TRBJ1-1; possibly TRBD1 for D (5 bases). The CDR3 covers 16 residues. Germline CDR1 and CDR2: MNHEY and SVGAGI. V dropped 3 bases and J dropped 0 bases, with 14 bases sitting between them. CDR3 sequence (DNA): TGTGCCAGCAGTTATCGGACGGACAAGCTGAACACTGAAGCTTTCTTT. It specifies CASSYRTDKLNTEAFF.

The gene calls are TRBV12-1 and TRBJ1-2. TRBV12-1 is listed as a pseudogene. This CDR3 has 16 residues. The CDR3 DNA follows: TGTGCCAGCCCACGGGGGGAACAATATGATAACTATGGCTACACCTTC. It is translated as CASPRGEQYDNYGYTF.

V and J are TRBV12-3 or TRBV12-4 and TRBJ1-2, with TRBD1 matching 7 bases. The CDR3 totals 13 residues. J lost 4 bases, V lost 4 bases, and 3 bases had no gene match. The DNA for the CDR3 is TGTGCCAGCAGTTCGGACAGGATCTATGGCTACACCTTC. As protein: CASSSDRIYGYTF.

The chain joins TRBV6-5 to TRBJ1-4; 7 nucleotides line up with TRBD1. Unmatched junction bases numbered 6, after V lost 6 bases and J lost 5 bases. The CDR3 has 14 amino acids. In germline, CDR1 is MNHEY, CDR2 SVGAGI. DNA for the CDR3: TGTGCCAGCAGGCCAGACAGGGCGAATGAAAAACTGTTTTTT. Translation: CASRPDRANEKLFF.

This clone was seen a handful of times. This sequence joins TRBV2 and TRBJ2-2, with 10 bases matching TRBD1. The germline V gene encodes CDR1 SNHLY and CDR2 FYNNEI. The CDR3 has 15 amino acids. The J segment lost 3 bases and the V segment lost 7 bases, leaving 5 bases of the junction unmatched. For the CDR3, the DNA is TGTGCCAGCACTTGGACAGGGGGAGACACCGGGGAGCTGTTTTTT. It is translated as CASTWTGGDTGELFF.

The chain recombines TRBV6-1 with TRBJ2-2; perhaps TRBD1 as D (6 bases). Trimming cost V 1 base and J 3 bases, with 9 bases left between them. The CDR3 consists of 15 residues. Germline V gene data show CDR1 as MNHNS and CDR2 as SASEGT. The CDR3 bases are TGTGCCAGCAGTGAAGGCCCAGGGGACACCGGGGAGCTGTTTTTT. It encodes CASSEGPGDTGELFF.

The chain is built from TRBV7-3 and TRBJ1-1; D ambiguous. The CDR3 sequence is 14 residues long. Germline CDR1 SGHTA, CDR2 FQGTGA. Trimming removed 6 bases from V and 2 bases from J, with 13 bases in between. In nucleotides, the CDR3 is TGTGCCAGCAGAAAACTCGCGGGCAACACTGAAGCTTTCTTT. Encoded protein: CASRKLAGNTEAFF.